Ten or more counts support the clone carrying this T cell receptor beta chain. This sample stems from a study of T cells after yellow fever vaccination. The CDR3 extends over 16 amino acids. V dropped 0 bases and J dropped 6; count of bases not matched to a gene: 3. Germline CDR1 reads LGHNA; CDR2 reads YNFKEQ. Using its own MiXCR run on the 5' RACE reads, TCRdb lists one record per CDR3 protein. In the table there are under 700,000 distinct CDR3 sequences, less than 20% of which are singletons. This TCR derives from a man aged 18 to 30 who received the YFV17D yellow fever vaccine. This sample comprised PBMCs, obtained about 5 days after the first yellow fever vaccination. The chain recombines TRBV4-2 with TRBJ1-6; TRBD1 matches 9 bases. The CDR3 DNA is TGTGCCAGCAGCCAAGATCCGGGACAGGGTAATTCACCCCTCCACTTT. As protein: CASSQDPGQGNSPLHF.